A single sample gave rise to the 23 T cell receptor beta chains below, sequenced in a study of T cells in Graves' hyperthyroidism and ophthalmopathy. TCR beta CDR3 region amplification was performed from RNA transcripts. The primer set for the first-round RT-PCR of the TCR CDR3 was HTBI. Each CDR3 protein is one row after TCRdb ran MiXCR on the multiplex PCR reads. The top ten hold 5.8% of the sample, which has a few hundred thousand distinct CDR3 sequences, roughly 14% seen once. Specimen: blood. These receptors were collected from a woman aged 25 to 45 with Graves' hyperthyroidism that later progressed to Graves' ophthalmopathy.

This clonotype was detected a few times. This sequence may be a read error, since a much larger clone differs from it by one base. V is TRBV28 and J is TRBJ2-1, with unresolved D. The CDR3 totals 15 residues. Trimming stripped 3 bases from V and 0 bases from J, with 9 bases between. CDR1 and CDR2 (germline): MDHEN, SYDVKM. CDR3 sequence: CASSFIFTSYNEQFF. DNA of the CDR3: TGTGCCAGCAGTTTTATCTTTACCTCCTACAATGAGCAGTTCTTC.

This clonotype was seen a few times. This chain joins TRBV29-1 and TRBJ1-4; D is uncertain. CDR1 is SQVTM and CDR2 is ANQGSEA in the germline V gene. Trimming pared 3 bases from V and 8 bases from J, leaving 4 bases between. The CDR3 extends over 10 amino acids. For the CDR3, the DNA is TGCAGCGTTGAGAACGAAAAACTGTTTTTT. Its protein product is CSVENEKLFF.

This clonotype was seen a handful of times. The chain joins TRBV7-9 to TRBJ2-7; 13 bases align to TRBD2. The trim removed 5 bases at V and 4 bases at J, leaving 11 bases unmatched. The CDR3 contains 17 residues. The germline V gene encodes CDR1 SEHNR and CDR2 FQNEAQ (reference sequence). The CDR3 sequence is CASSHGLAGVQGYEQYF. The CDR3 region has the DNA TGTGCCAGCAGCCACGGACTAGCGGGAGTTCAGGGATACGAGCAGTACTTC.

This clonotype was detected a few times. The CDR3 loop reads CASSYLSGSMDEQYF. The CDR3 coding sequence is TGTGCCAGCAGTTACCTTAGCGGGAGCATGGACGAGCAGTACTTC. This rearrangement joins TRBV6-5 to TRBJ2-7, with 9 positions matching TRBD2. The CDR3 spans 15 residues. From germline, CDR1 is MNHEY and CDR2 SVGAGI. V trimming: 2 bases; J trimming: 5 bases; junction bases outside the gene matches: 7.

The V call is TRBV7-2, the J call TRBJ1-1; D is perhaps TRBD1 (6 bases). This CDR3 is built from 15 residues. CDR1 and CDR2 from the germline V gene are SGHTA and FQGNSA. Trimming left V 5 bases short and J 5 bases short, with 18 bases between. This CDR3 is CASSIGTWGSTEAFF. The CDR3 DNA reads TGTGCCAGCAGCATCGGGACATGGGGCAGTACTGAAGCTTTCTTT.

This chain uses TRBV4-3 with TRBJ1-1, with 8 nucleotides matching TRBD1. Unmatched junction bases numbered 9, after V lost 4 bases and J lost 5 bases. Germline V gene lookup returns CDR1 LGHNA and CDR2 YSLEER. This CDR3 is built from 15 residues. The CDR3 spells CASSRVGQGDTEAFF. CDR3 in DNA: TGCGCCAGCAGCCGAGTTGGACAGGGTGATACTGAAGCTTTCTTT.

In this sample, this clonotype turned up many times. The chain's CDR3 is CATSRDLGGGWETQYF. The CDR3 DNA follows: TGTGCCACCAGCAGAGATCTGGGGGGGGGTTGGGAGACCCAGTACTTC. This chain uses TRBV15 with TRBJ2-5; TRBD2 matches at 7 bases. Germline V gives CDR1 LNHNV, CDR2 YYDKDF (reference sequence). Losses at the gene ends were 0 bases for V and 5 bases for J; bases not matched to a gene: 9. The CDR3 contains 16 residues.

This clonotype was recorded at least ten times. The chain uses TRBV11-2 and TRBJ2-7; 9 nucleotides line up with TRBD1. Per germline, CDR1 SGHAT and CDR2 FQNNGV. The CDR3 length is 15 residues. V lost 5 bases and J lost 4; bases outside the gene matches: 9. The CDR3 DNA sequence: TGTGCCAGCAGCCATGCCGGGACAGGGAGATACGAGCAGTACTTC. Amino acid sequence: CASSHAGTGRYEQYF. Together with reference TRBV11-2 and TRBJ2-7, the CDR3 gives the full variable domain: EAGVAQSPRYKIIEKRQSVAFWCNPISGHATLYWYQQILGQGPKLLIQFQNNGVVDDSQLPKDRFSAERLKGVDSTLKIQPAKLEDSAVYLCASSHAGTGRYEQYFGPGTRLTVT.

Turning to this clonotype: One junction end disagrees with the germline gene, perhaps due to a read error. This sequence joins TRBV7-7 and TRBJ1-5; no clear D. Germline CDR1 SSHAT, CDR2 FNYEAQ (reference sequence). The CDR3 covers 11 residues. The CDR3: CASSFVQPQHF. CDR3 DNA: TGTGCTAGCAGCTTTGTCCAGCCCCAGCATTTT.

Of note for this clonotype: A much larger clone lies one base from this, so it may be a read error. This chain links TRBV18 with TRBJ2-7; 9 bases align to TRBD2. V gave up 3 bases and J gave up 8 bases; unmatched junction bases: 11. This CDR3 contains 15 residues. Germline loops: CDR1 KGHSH, CDR2 LQKENI. CDR3 in amino acids: CASSPPGLALYKQYF. In DNA, the CDR3 is TGTGCCAGCTCACCTCCGGGACTAGCCTTGTACAAGCAGTACTTC.

The chain links TRBV2 to TRBJ1-1; no definite D call. This CDR3 is built from 15 residues. V lost 6 bases and J 1 base, leaving 15 bases between the germline ends. Germline lookup yields CDR1 SNHLY and CDR2 FYNNEI. The CDR3 protein is CASSRPWRTNTEAFF. CDR3 DNA: TGTGCCAGCAGCCGACCTTGGCGGACGAACACTGAAGCTTTCTTT.

This clonotype was detected many times. The chain couples TRBV24-1 to TRBJ2-4; the match to TRBD2 covers 14 bases. There are 17 residues in the CDR3. CDR1 is KGHDR, CDR2 SFDVKD, per germline. V gave up 7 bases and J gave up 5 bases; unmatched junction bases: 9. CDR3: CATSTGTSGSTENIQYF. Written as DNA, the CDR3 is TGTGCCACCAGCACCGGGACTAGCGGGAGTACCGAAAACATTCAGTACTTC.

This clonotype came up many times. The chain has TRBV10-3 and TRBJ2-5; TRBD2 matches 9 bases. Germline CDR1 ENHRY, CDR2 SYGVKD. The CDR3 totals 16 residues. V gave up 6 bases and J gave up 1 base; unmatched junction bases: 9. As DNA, the CDR3 is TGTGCCATCAGCCCCGGGGAAGCGGGAGGCCAAGAGACCCAGTACTTC. Its protein product is CAISPGEAGGQETQYF.

This clonotype was picked up many times. V and J are TRBV12-3 or TRBV12-4 and TRBJ1-1; D is perhaps TRBD1 (5 bases). The CDR3 is made up of 13 amino acids. Trimming removed 4 bases at V and 7 bases at J, with 13 bases between. The CDR3 spells CASSYPGGVEAFF. In DNA form, the CDR3 reads TGTGCCAGCAGTTATCCGGGGGGGGTTGAAGCTTTCTTT.

This clonotype showed up just a few times. The chain combines TRBV5-1 with TRBJ2-3; possibly TRBD1 for D (6 bases). Trimming took off 2 bases at V and 5 bases at J, with 12 bases between the two ends. CDR1 is SGHRS, CDR2 YFSETQ, per germline. There are 14 residues in the CDR3. The CDR3 sequence is CASSFRGGEDTQYF. In nucleotides, the CDR3 is TGCGCCAGCAGCTTCCGAGGGGGAGAAGATACGCAGTATTTT.

The sample holds many counts of this clonotype. The V call is TRBV7-3, the J call TRBJ2-1, with 8 bases that match TRBD2. The length of the CDR3 is 14 residues. CDR1 SGHTA and CDR2 FQGTGA come from the germline V gene. After removal of 3 bases from V and 6 bases from J, the junction contained 4 bases not matched to a gene. The CDR3 region is CASSFTGTSNEQFF. The CDR3 nucleotides are TGTGCCAGCAGCTTCACCGGGACTAGCAATGAGCAGTTCTTC. Full variable domain (outside the CDR3, taken from reference TRBV7-3 and TRBJ2-1): GAGVSQTPSNKVTEKGKYVELRCDPISGHTALYWYRQSLGQGPEFLIYFQGTGAADDSGLPNDRFFAVRPEGSVSTLKIQRTERGDSAVYLCASSFTGTSNEQFFGPGTRLTVL.

The genes are TRBV20-1 and TRBJ1-5; the match to TRBD1 covers 12 bases. Losses at the gene ends were 5 bases for V and 0 bases for J; bases not matched to a gene: 5. Germline CDR1 reads DFQATT; CDR2 reads SNEGSKA (reference sequence). The CDR3 consists of 16 residues. For the CDR3, the DNA is TGCAGTGCTCCGGGGACAGGGGGCTGTAGCAATCAGCCCCAGCATTTT. This translates into CSAPGTGGCSNQPQHF.

This clonotype has ten or more counts. The gene calls are TRBV7-9 and TRBJ2-7; 9 bases agree with TRBD1. The ends lost 1 base at V and 2 bases at J; junction bases unmatched: 6. The CDR3 runs to 16 residues. Germline CDR1 is SEHNR and CDR2 is FQNEAQ (reference sequence). The CDR3 is CASSLDWGQGAYEQYF. Written as DNA, the CDR3 is TGTGCCAGCAGCTTAGATTGGGGACAGGGAGCCTACGAGCAGTACTTC.

This clonotype was seen at least ten times. The chain recombines TRBV12-3 or TRBV12-4 with TRBJ2-2; the match to TRBD2 covers 12 bases. The CDR3 covers 15 residues. Trimming removed 6 bases from V and 6 bases from J; junction bases left unmatched: 5. The CDR3 region has the DNA TGTGCCAGCAGCCAGACTAGCGGGAGTGCCGGGGAGCTGTTTTTT. Translating gives CASSQTSGSAGELFF.

In its sample, this clonotype was seen many times. The genes are TRBV6-1 and TRBJ1-5; unclear D gene. The ends were cut back, 7 bases at V and 2 bases at J, with 15 bases in the middle. The germline V gene has CDR1 MNHNS and CDR2 SASEGT. This CDR3 is 15 amino acids long. This chain's CDR3 is CASMVDIWGNQPQHF. Here the CDR3 DNA reads TGTGCCAGCATGGTAGACATATGGGGCAATCAGCCCCAGCATTTT.

This clonotype has at least ten counts. The rearrangement uses TRBV6-1 and TRBJ1-2, with 10 positions matching TRBD1. This CDR3 contains 14 residues. Germline-derived CDR1 and CDR2 are MNHNS and SASEGT. Germline trimming cut 5 bases from V and 5 bases from J; bases unmatched to any gene: 5. The CDR3 DNA follows: TGTGCCAGCAGTTCCGGGACAGGGGTTTATGGCTACACCTTC. Amino acid sequence: CASSSGTGVYGYTF.

This clonotype was counted ten times or more. The V call is TRBV19, the J call TRBJ2-7; D perhaps matches TRBD2 (5 bases). Looked up from germline, CDR1 is LNHDA and CDR2 is SQIVND (reference sequence). The CDR3 covers 15 residues. V lost 1 base to trimming and J lost 3 bases, with 13 bases between them. The CDR3 coding sequence is TGTGCCAGTAGTATAGCCCATCAGAGCGGCTACGAGCAGTACTTC. Translation: CASSIAHQSGYEQYF.

This clonotype has more than one count but fewer than ten. This chain links TRBV18 with TRBJ2-3; 14 bases are shared with TRBD2. J gave up 1 base and V 4 bases, and 7 bases lay outside the gene matches. CDR1 is KGHSH and CDR2 is LQKENI in the germline V gene. The CDR3 sequence is 18 residues long. The CDR3, as DNA: TGTGCCAGCTCACACGGACTAGCGGGAGGTGTGGGCACAGATACGCAGTATTTT. Its protein is CASSHGLAGGVGTDTQYF.